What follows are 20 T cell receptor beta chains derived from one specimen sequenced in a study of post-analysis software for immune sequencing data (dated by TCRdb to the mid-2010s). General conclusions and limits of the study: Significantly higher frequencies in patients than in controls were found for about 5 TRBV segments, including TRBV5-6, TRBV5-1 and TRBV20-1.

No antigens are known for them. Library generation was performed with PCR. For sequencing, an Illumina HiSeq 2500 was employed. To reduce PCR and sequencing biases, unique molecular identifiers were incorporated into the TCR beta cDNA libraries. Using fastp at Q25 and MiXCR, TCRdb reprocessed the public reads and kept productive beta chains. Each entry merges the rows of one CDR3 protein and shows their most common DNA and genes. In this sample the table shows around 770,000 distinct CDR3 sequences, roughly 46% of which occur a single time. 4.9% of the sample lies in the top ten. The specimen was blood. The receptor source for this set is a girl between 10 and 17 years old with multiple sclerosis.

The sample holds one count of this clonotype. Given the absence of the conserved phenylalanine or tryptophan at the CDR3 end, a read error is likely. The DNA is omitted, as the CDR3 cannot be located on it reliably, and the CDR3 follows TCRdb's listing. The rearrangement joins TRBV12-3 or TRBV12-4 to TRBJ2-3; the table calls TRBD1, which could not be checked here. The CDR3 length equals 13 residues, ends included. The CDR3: CASSPGQADTEYS.

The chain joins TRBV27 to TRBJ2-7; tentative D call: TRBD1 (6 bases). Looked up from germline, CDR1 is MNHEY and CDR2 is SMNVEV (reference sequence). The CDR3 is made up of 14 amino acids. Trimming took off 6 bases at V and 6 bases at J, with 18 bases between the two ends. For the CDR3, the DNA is TGTGCCAGCAGCTTCGACGAGGGCAGGGGCGAGCAGTACTTC. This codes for CASSFDEGRGEQYF.

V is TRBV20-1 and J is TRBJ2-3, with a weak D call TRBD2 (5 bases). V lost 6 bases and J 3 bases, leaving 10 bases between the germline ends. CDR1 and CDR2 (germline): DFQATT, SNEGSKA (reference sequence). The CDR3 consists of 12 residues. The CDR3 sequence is CSATDYTDTQYF. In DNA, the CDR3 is TGCAGTGCAACCGACTATACAGATACGCAGTATTTT.

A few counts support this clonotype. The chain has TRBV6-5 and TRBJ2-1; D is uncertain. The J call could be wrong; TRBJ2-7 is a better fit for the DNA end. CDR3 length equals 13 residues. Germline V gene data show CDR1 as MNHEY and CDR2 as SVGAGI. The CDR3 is CASSYSAGHEQYF. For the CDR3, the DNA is TGTGCCAGCAGTTACTCGGCCGGCCACGAGCAGTACTTC.

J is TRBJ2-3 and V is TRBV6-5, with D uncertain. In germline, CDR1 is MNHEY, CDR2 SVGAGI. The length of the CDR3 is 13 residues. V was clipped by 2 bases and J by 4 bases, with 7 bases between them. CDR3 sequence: CASSYDLPDTQYF. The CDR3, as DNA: TGTGCCAGCAGTTACGATTTGCCAGATACGCAGTATTTT.

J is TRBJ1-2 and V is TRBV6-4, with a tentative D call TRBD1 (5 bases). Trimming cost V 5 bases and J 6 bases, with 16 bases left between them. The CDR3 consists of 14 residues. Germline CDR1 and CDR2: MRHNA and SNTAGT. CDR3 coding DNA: TGTGCCAGCAGTCCCCTGGGAGGGGTCCATGGCTACACCTTC. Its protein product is CASSPLGGVHGYTF.

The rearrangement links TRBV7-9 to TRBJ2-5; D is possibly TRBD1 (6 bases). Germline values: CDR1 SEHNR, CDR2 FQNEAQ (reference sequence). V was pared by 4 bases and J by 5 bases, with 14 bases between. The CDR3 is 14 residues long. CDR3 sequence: CASSSFRDTETQYF. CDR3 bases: TGTGCCAGCAGCTCGTTCCGGGACACGGAGACCCAGTACTTC.

CDR3 protein: CASSFGDLHISSSYEQYF. The CDR3, as DNA: TGCGCCAGCAGCTTTGGGGACCTCCACATCTCGAGCTCCTACGAGCAGTACTTC. The rearrangement links TRBV5-1 to TRBJ2-7; D could derive from TRBD1 or TRBD2 (5 bases each). V shed 2 bases and J shed 0 bases, with 21 bases lying between them. CDR1 and CDR2 (germline): SGHRS, YFSETQ. This CDR3 comprises 18 residues.

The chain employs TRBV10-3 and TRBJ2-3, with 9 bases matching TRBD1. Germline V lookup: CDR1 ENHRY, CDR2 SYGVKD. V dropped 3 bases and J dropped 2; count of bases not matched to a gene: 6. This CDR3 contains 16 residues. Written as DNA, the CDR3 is TGTGCCATCAGTGAAACCGGGACAGGGCCCACAGATACGCAGTATTTT. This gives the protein CAISETGTGPTDTQYF.

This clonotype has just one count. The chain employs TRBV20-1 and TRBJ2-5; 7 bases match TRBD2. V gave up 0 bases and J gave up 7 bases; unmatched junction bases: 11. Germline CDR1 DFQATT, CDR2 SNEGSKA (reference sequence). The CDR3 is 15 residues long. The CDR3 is CSARDDFRSGATQYF. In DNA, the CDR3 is TGCAGTGCTAGAGATGACTTTCGGAGCGGGGCGACCCAGTACTTC.

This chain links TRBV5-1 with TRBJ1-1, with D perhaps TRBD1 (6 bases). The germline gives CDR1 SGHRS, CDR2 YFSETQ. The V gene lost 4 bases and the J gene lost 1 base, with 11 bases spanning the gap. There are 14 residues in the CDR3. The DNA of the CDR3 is TGCGCCAGCAGCGCGGACAGTCCGAACACTGAAGCTTTCTTT. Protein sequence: CASSADSPNTEAFF.

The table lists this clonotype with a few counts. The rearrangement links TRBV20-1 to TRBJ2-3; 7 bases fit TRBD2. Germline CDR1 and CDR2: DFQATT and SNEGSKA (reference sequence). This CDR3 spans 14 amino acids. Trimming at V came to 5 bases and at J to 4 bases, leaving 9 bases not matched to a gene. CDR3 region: CSARPRLASDTQYF. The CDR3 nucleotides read TGCAGTGCTCGCCCGCGACTAGCTTCAGATACGCAGTATTTT.

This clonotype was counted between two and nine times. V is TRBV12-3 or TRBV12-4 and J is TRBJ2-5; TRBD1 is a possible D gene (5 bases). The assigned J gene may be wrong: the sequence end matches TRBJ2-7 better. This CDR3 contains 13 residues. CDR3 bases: TGTGCCAGCAGTTTAGCGGGGCCCCGCGAGCAGTACTTC. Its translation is CASSLAGPREQYF.

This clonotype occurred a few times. As DNA, the CDR3 is TGTGCCACCAGTGATTCCGATTTACTCCAAGAGACCCAGTACTTC. Translated, it gives CATSDSDLLQETQYF. V and J are TRBV24-1 and TRBJ2-5; no reliable D call. Per the germline V gene, CDR1 is KGHDR and CDR2 is SFDVKD. CDR3 length: 15 residues. Trimming cost V 2 bases and J 1 base, with 10 bases left between them.

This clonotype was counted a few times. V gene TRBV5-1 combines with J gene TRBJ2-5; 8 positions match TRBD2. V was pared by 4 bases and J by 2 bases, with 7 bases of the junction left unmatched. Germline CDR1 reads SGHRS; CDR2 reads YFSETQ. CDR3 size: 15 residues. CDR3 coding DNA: TGCGCCAGCAGCCTCCGACTAGCGCCACAAGAGACCCAGTACTTC. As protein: CASSLRLAPQETQYF.

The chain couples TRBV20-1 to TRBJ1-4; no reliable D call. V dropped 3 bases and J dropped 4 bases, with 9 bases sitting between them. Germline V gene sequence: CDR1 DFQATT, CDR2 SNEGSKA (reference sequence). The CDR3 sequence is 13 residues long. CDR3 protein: CSARDGNNEKLFF. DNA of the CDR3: TGCAGTGCTAGGGACGGAAATAATGAAAAACTGTTTTTT.

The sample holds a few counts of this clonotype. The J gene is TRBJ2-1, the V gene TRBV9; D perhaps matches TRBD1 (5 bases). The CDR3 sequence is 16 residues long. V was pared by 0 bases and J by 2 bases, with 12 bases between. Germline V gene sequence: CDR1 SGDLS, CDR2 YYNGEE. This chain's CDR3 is CASSVEGTRAYNEQFF. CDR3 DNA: TGTGCCAGCAGCGTAGAGGGAACCAGGGCCTACAATGAGCAGTTCTTC.

The CDR3 sequence: CASSLVGALAGRSYEQYF. The CDR3 nucleotides are TGTGCCAGCAGCTTAGTAGGGGCCTTAGCGGGCCGCTCCTACGAGCAGTACTTC. The chain is built from TRBV7-9 and TRBJ2-7; 7 bases are shared with TRBD2. The CDR3 extends over 18 amino acids. Germline V CDR1 and CDR2: SEHNR, FQNEAQ (reference sequence). The J segment lost 0 bases and the V segment lost 1 base, leaving 12 bases of the junction unmatched.

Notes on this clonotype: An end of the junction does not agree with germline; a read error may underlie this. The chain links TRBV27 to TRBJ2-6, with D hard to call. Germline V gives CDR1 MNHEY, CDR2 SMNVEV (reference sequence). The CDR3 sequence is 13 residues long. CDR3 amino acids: CANSLLGSSVLTF. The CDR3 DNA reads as TGTGCCAACAGTTTATTGGGCAGTTCGGTCCTGACTTTC.

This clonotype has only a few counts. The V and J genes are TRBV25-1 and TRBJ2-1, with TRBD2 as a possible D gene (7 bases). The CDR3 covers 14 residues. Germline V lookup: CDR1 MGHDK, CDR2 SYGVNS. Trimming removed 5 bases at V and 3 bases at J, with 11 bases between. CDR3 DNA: TGTGCCAGCAGTAGGGGGGACTACTACAATGAGCAGTTCTTC. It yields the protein CASSRGDYYNEQFF.